Following are 24 T cell receptor beta chains from one sample sequenced in a study of identical twins. TCRdb reprocessed the 5' RACE reads via MiXCR and lists one record per CDR3 protein. The sample includes around 1.7 million distinct CDR3 sequences, under 35% seen only once; the top ten take about 0.25%. Sequencing used cord blood. These TCRs come from a newborn girl in good health.

In this sample, this clonotype turned up a few times. This chain links TRBV25-1 with TRBJ1-4, with 7 bases lining up with TRBD1. This CDR3 is built from 15 residues. The J segment lost 5 bases and the V segment lost 5 bases, leaving 8 bases of the junction unmatched. In germline, CDR1 is MGHDK, CDR2 SYGVNS. CDR3 in amino acids: CASSTPGQQNEKLFF. The CDR3 DNA sequence: TGTGCCAGCAGTACCCCGGGACAGCAGAATGAAAAACTGTTTTTT.

Notes on this clonotype: Sequence at one end of the junction differs from germline and may be a read error. The chain combines TRBV29-1 with TRBJ1-6, with 7 bases lining up with TRBD1. There are 14 residues in the CDR3. Per the germline V gene, CDR1 is SQVTM and CDR2 is ANQGSEA. CDR3 sequence: CSVALTGAGSPPHF. The CDR3 DNA reads TGCAGCGTTGCCCTCACAGGGGCCGGCTCACCCCCCCACTTT. The full variable domain, completed using reference TRBV29-1 and TRBJ1-6, is SAVISQKPSRDICQRGTSLTIQCQVDSQVTMMFWYRQQPGQSLTLIATANQGSEATYESGFVIDKFPISRPNLTFSTLTVSNMSPEDSSIYLCSVALTGAGSPPHFGNGTRLTVT.

In its sample, this clonotype was seen once. This sequence joins TRBV20-1 and TRBJ2-3, with 11 bases aligning to TRBD1. This CDR3 comprises 14 residues. Germline assignment: CDR1 DFQATT and CDR2 SNEGSKA (reference sequence). Trimming removed 6 bases from V and 3 bases from J; junction bases left unmatched: 5. CDR3 DNA: TGCAGTGCGGAGGACAGGGGGCTGACAGATACGCAGTATTTT. Translated: CSAEDRGLTDTQYF.

This clonotype showed up many times. In nucleotides, the CDR3 is TGTGCCAGCAGCCGGGACAGGTCCAATCAGCCCCAGCATTTT. It encodes CASSRDRSNQPQHF. The V gene is TRBV7-8, the J gene TRBJ1-5; TRBD1 matches 8 bases. Trimming took 5 bases from V and 3 from J; bases not matched to a gene: 3. The CDR3 has 14 residues. Germline CDR1 and CDR2: SGHVS and FQNEAQ. The full variable domain, with the rest looked up from reference TRBV7-8 and TRBJ1-5, is GAGVSQSPRYKVAKRGQDVALRCDPISGHVSLFWYQQALGQGPEFLTYFQNEAQLDKSGLPSDRFFAERPEGSVSTLKIQRTQQEDSAVYLCASSRDRSNQPQHFGDGTRLSIL.

Only a few counts were recorded for this clonotype. V usage is TRBV10-3 and J usage is TRBJ2-7; D may match TRBD1 or TRBD2 (5 bases each). Trimming stripped 9 bases from V and 3 bases from J, with 6 bases between. The CDR3 extends over 10 amino acids. The germline CDR1 and CDR2 sequences are ENHRY and SYGVKD. This chain's CDR3 is CAMRGYEQYF. CDR3 bases: TGTGCCATGAGGGGCTACGAGCAGTACTTC.

This clonotype has more than one count but fewer than ten. The chain links TRBV7-9 to TRBJ1-4; D perhaps matches TRBD1 (6 bases). V was cut by 5 bases and J by 3 bases, with 16 bases left in between. The germline V gene encodes CDR1 SEHNR and CDR2 FQNEAQ (reference sequence). The CDR3 has 16 residues. CDR3 residues: CASSKGVVGPNEKLFF. Here the CDR3 DNA reads TGTGCCAGCAGCAAGGGGGTGGTAGGCCCTAATGAAAAACTGTTTTTT.

The V gene is TRBV12-3 or TRBV12-4, the J gene TRBJ2-7; no reliable D call. The length of the CDR3 is 13 residues. V was shortened by 1 base and J by 4 bases, with 8 bases between the two germline ends. The CDR3 here is CASSLELKYEQYF. Here the CDR3 DNA reads TGTGCCAGCAGTTTAGAACTAAAATACGAGCAGTACTTC.

This clonotype was seen a handful of times. The chain combines TRBV6-6 with TRBJ2-7; 9 nucleotides match TRBD2. The germline gives CDR1 MNHNY, CDR2 SVGAGI (reference sequence). With V trimmed by 2 bases and J by 2 bases, 7 bases remained unmatched. This CDR3 has 16 amino acids. CDR3 region: CASSYTGLANPYEQYF. In DNA, the CDR3 is TGTGCCAGCAGTTACACGGGACTAGCCAATCCCTACGAGCAGTACTTC.

The chain combines TRBV20-1 with TRBJ2-7; tentatively, D is TRBD2 (6 bases). The V and J ends lost 6 bases and 1 base respectively, with 19 bases between them. This CDR3 has 15 residues. CDR1 is DFQATT, CDR2 SNEGSKA, per germline (reference sequence). The CDR3 here is CSAGTSGLQSYEQYF. The CDR3 coding sequence is TGCAGTGCCGGCACGTCAGGACTACAATCCTACGAGCAGTACTTC.

This clonotype has more than one count but fewer than ten. The chain is built from TRBV20-1 and TRBJ2-1; D may be TRBD2 (6 bases). The germline CDR1 and CDR2 sequences are DFQATT and SNEGSKA (reference sequence). Trimming removed 3 bases from V and 5 bases from J, with 11 bases in between. This CDR3 contains 13 residues. CDR3 nucleotide sequence: TGCAGTGCTAGGGGCCGGGAGAACAATGAGCAGTTCTTC. It is translated as CSARGRENNEQFF.

This clonotype appeared a few times. The V and J genes are TRBV6-1 and TRBJ2-5; D might be TRBD1 (6 bases). Germline V gene lookup returns CDR1 MNHNS and CDR2 SASEGT. V gave up 6 bases and J gave up 0 bases, with 11 bases separating them. The CDR3 covers 14 residues. The DNA of the CDR3 is TGTGCCAGCAGCATTCAGGGGAACCAAGAGACCCAGTACTTC. It yields the protein CASSIQGNQETQYF.

Only a few counts were recorded for this clonotype. The chain uses TRBV10-3 and TRBJ2-7; 12 positions agree with TRBD2. The CDR3 has 16 amino acids. V shed 5 bases and J 7 bases; nucleotides not matched to a gene: 12. Per germline, CDR1 ENHRY and CDR2 SYGVKD. In nucleotides, the CDR3 is TGTGCCATCAGTAAACCACTAGCGGGGGGTTCCGATGAGCAGTACTTC. Its protein is CAISKPLAGGSDEQYF.

This clonotype came up a few times. The chain links TRBV29-1 to TRBJ1-1; 9 nucleotides line up with TRBD1. CDR1 SQVTM and CDR2 ANQGSEA come from the germline V gene. This CDR3 has 12 amino acids. Germline trimming cut 4 bases from V and 10 bases from J; bases unmatched to any gene: 7. The CDR3 protein is CSVGDRVRRAFF. CDR3 coding DNA: TGCAGCGTTGGGGACAGGGTAAGACGAGCTTTCTTT.

This rearrangement joins TRBV20-1 to TRBJ2-1; a weak D match, TRBD2 (7 bases). Judging by the DNA end, TRBJ2-7 fits better; the J call may be wrong. CDR3 size: 16 residues. Germline values: CDR1 DFQATT, CDR2 SNEGSKA (reference sequence). The CDR3 DNA follows: TGCAGTGCTAGGATAGCGGAGGGGGGGTCCTACAATGAGCAGTACTTC. This encodes CSARIAEGGSYNEQYF.

V usage is TRBV6-1 and J usage is TRBJ1-5, with 7 bases aligning to TRBD1. Losses at the gene ends were 7 bases for V and 0 bases for J; bases not matched to a gene: 3. This CDR3 contains 14 residues. Germline V gene lookup returns CDR1 MNHNS and CDR2 SASEGT. The CDR3 DNA is TGTGCCAGCAATGGACAGGTTAGCAATCAGCCCCAGCATTTT. Its translation: CASNGQVSNQPQHF.

The chain recombines TRBV20-1 with TRBJ2-7; 11 bases align to TRBD1. V was pared by 3 bases and J by 3 bases, with 4 bases of the junction left unmatched. The CDR3 contains 14 residues. CDR1 is DFQATT and CDR2 is SNEGSKA in the germline V gene (reference sequence). The CDR3 bases are TGCAGTGCTAGGGAGGGGACAGGGGGCTACGAGCAGTACTTC. It yields the protein CSAREGTGGYEQYF.

The table lists this clonotype with a few counts. The chain employs TRBV29-1 and TRBJ2-1, with 9 bases fitting TRBD1. CDR1 SQVTM and CDR2 ANQGSEA come from the germline V gene. V was pared by 4 bases and J by 2 bases, with 9 bases of the junction left unmatched. The CDR3 is 16 residues long. CDR3: CSVVPDRGSTYNEQFF. The CDR3 nucleotides are TGCAGCGTTGTTCCGGACAGGGGTAGTACCTACAATGAGCAGTTCTTC.

The rearrangement uses TRBV6-1 and TRBJ2-7, with D perhaps TRBD1 (6 bases). The germline CDR1 and CDR2 sequences are MNHNS and SASEGT. Trimming removed 5 bases from V and 4 bases from J, with 12 bases in between. This CDR3 has 13 amino acids. The CDR3 is CASSQRTEYEQYF. The CDR3 coding sequence is TGTGCCAGCAGTCAAAGGACAGAATACGAGCAGTACTTC.

The gene calls are TRBV5-1 and TRBJ1-1; D may be TRBD1 (6 bases). V was clipped by 4 bases and J by 5 bases, with 12 bases between them. This CDR3 has 13 amino acids. Germline lookup yields CDR1 SGHRS and CDR2 YFSETQ. The CDR3, as DNA: TGCGCCAGCAGCCGCGAACAGGGAACTGAAGCTTTCTTT. Translated: CASSREQGTEAFF.

The gene calls are TRBV10-3 and TRBJ1-2, with a possible D match to TRBD1 (5 bases). CDR1 and CDR2 (germline): ENHRY, SYGVKD. This CDR3 comprises 13 residues. V was clipped by 5 bases and J by 2 bases, with 9 bases between them. This CDR3 reads CAISLRDNYGYTF. The CDR3 coding sequence is TGTGCCATCAGTCTCCGGGACAACTATGGCTACACCTTC.

This clonotype appeared a single time. The chain recombines TRBV20-1 with TRBJ1-1, with a weak D call TRBD1 (6 bases). The CDR3 is 14 amino acids. Germline-derived CDR1 and CDR2 are DFQATT and SNEGSKA (reference sequence). Trimming cost V 3 bases and J 3 bases, with 14 bases left between them. CDR3 residues: CSARGAGVDTEAFF. The CDR3 bases are TGCAGTGCTAGGGGCGCAGGGGTAGACACTGAAGCTTTCTTT.

The gene calls are TRBV4-1 and TRBJ1-2; D is unclear. Trimming left V 2 bases short and J 4 bases short, with 11 bases between. This CDR3 contains 14 residues. CDR1 MGHRA and CDR2 YSYEKL come from the germline V gene. CDR3 amino acids: CASSQLVLAYGYTF. The DNA for the CDR3 is TGCGCCAGCAGCCAATTGGTCCTCGCCTATGGCTACACCTTC.

This clonotype was detected ten times or more. V gene TRBV12-3 or TRBV12-4 combines with J gene TRBJ2-1; D uncertain. The CDR3 totals 13 residues. V lost 5 bases and J 6 bases, leaving 11 bases between the germline ends. Here the CDR3 reads CASSVDPVNEQFF. As DNA, the CDR3 is TGTGCCAGCAGTGTAGATCCCGTCAATGAGCAGTTCTTC.

CDR3 amino acids: CASSLRTVVAGGELFF. Written as DNA, the CDR3 is TGTGCCAGCAGTTTGAGGACAGTCGTAGCTGGCGGGGAGCTGTTTTTT. This chain joins TRBV27 and TRBJ2-2; D possibly corresponds to TRBD1 (6 bases). Germline V gene sequence: CDR1 MNHEY, CDR2 SMNVEV (reference sequence). The CDR3 length is 16 residues. V lost 3 bases to trimming and J lost 7 bases, with 18 bases between them.